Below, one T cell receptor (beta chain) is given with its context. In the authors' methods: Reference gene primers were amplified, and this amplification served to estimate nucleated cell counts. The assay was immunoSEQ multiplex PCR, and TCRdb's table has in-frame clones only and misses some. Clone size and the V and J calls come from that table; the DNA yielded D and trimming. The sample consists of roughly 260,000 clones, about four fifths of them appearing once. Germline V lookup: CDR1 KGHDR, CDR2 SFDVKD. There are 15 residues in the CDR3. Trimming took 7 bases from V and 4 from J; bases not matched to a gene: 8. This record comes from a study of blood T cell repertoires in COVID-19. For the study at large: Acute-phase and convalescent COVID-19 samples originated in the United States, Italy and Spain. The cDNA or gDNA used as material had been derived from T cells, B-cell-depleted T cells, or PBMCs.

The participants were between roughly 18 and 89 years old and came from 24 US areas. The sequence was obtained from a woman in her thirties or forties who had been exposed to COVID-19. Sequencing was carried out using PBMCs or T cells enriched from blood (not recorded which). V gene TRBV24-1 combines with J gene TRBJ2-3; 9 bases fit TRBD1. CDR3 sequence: CATSSGTGFSDTQYF. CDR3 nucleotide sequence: TGTGCCACCAGCTCCGGGACAGGGTTTTCAGATACGCAGTATTTT.